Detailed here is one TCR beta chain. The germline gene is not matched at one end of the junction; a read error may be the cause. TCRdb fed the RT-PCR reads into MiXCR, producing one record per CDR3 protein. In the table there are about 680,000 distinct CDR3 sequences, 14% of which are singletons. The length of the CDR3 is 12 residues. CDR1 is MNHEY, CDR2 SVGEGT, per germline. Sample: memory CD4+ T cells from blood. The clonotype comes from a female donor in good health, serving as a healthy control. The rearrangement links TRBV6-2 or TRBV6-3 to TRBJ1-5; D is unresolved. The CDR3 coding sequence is TGTGCCAGCAGTTACGAGAGGCAGCGCCAGCATTTT. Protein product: CASSYERQRQHF.